Listed below are T cell receptor beta chains from one sample, sequenced in a study of patients and donors after allogeneic stem cell transplantation. TCRdb re-analysed the RT-PCR reads in MiXCR, keeping a single row per CDR3 protein. The sample carries 400,000 to 500,000 distinct CDR3 sequences, 16% recorded once. The sequenced material came from blood, either unsorted or a sorted T cell fraction (not recorded which). These receptors came from a human donor who was either an allogeneic HSCT recipient or a stem cell or donor lymphocyte infusion donor (not recorded which). It is not recorded whose cells these are; they may come from a transplant donor. Each CDR3 is given with its conserved first and last residue. The D gene is left open where the match is weak. Rows may omit the clone size; those that give it use once, few, many or a size class.

v_gene: TRBV12-3/TRBV12-4
abundance: many
d_gene: TRBD2
j_gene: TRBJ2-7
CDR3aa: CASSLRLAQTYEQYF
CDR3nt: TGTGCCAGCAGTTTAAGACTAGCACAGACCTACGAGCAGTACTTC

v_gene: TRBV11-3
abundance: .
d_gene: TRBD2
j_gene: TRBJ2-1
CDR3aa: CASRPGTSGRPYGEQFF
CDR3nt: TGTGCCAGCAGACCCGGGACTAGCGGGAGACCCTACGGTGAGCAGTTCTTC

v_gene: TRBV12-3/TRBV12-4
abundance: .
d_gene: TRBD1
j_gene: TRBJ2-1
CDR3aa: CASRADRGGNEQFF
CDR3nt: TGTGCCAGCAGGGCGGACAGGGGAGGGAATGAGCAGTTCTTC

v_gene: TRBV15
abundance: .
d_gene: TRBD2
j_gene: TRBJ2-1
CDR3aa: CATLQKRGPTNEQFF
CDR3nt: TGTGCCACCCTCCAAAAGCGGGGACCGACCAATGAGCAGTTCTTC

v_gene: TRBV7-2
abundance: .
d_gene: .
j_gene: TRBJ2-2
CDR3aa: CASTPRSGRSTGELFF
CDR3nt: TGTGCCAGCACCCCACGTTCGGGGAGAAGCACCGGGGAGCTGTTTTTT

v_gene: TRBV10-3
abundance: many
d_gene: TRBD2
j_gene: TRBJ2-1
CDR3aa: CAISSTGTSGFRAYNEQFF
CDR3nt: TGTGCCATCAGCTCCACCGGGACTAGCGGGTTTCGGGCCTACAATGAGCAGTTCTTC

v_gene: TRBV4-2
abundance: .
d_gene: .
j_gene: TRBJ1-5
CDR3aa: CASSPQGGGRPQHF
CDR3nt: TGTGCCAGCAGCCCCCAGGGAGGGGGAAGGCCCCAGCATTTT

v_gene: TRBV7-8
abundance: few
d_gene: .
j_gene: TRBJ2-7
CDR3aa: CASSLERPAASYEQYF
CDR3nt: TGTGCCAGCAGCTTAGAGAGGCCAGCAGCCTCCTACGAGCAGTACTTC

v_gene: TRBV20-1
abundance: few
d_gene: .
j_gene: TRBJ2-1
CDR3aa: CSARPGPYNEQFF
CDR3nt: TGCAGTGCTCGCCCAGGGCCCTACAATGAGCAGTTCTTC

v_gene: TRBV29-1
abundance: .
d_gene: .
j_gene: TRBJ2-1
CDR3aa: CSVEGQFGHNEQFF
CDR3nt: TGCAGCGTCGAGGGACAATTCGGCCACAATGAGCAGTTCTTC

v_gene: TRBV5-1
abundance: many
d_gene: .
j_gene: TRBJ2-5
CDR3aa: CASSRRGEETQYF
CDR3nt: TGCGCCAGCAGCCGCAGGGGGGAGGAGACCCAGTACTTC

v_gene: TRBV18
abundance: .
d_gene: .
j_gene: TRBJ2-3
CDR3aa: CASSPVTVGARGHTDTQYF
CDR3nt: TGTGCCAGCTCACCGGTTACAGTTGGAGCCAGAGGACACACAGATACGCAGTATTTT

v_gene: TRBV7-9
abundance: .
d_gene: .
j_gene: TRBJ1-1
CDR3aa: CASSPGGPNTEAFF
CDR3nt: TGTGCCAGCAGCCCCGGGGGCCCGAACACTGAAGCTTTCTTT

v_gene: TRBV7-9
abundance: few
d_gene: .
j_gene: TRBJ1-1
CDR3aa: CAGQGPGNTEAFF
CDR3nt: TGTGCCGGGCAGGGGCCTGGGAACACTGAAGCTTTCTTT

v_gene: TRBV5-1
abundance: few
d_gene: TRBD2
j_gene: TRBJ2-5
CDR3aa: CASSLEGSGRETQYF
CDR3nt: TGCGCCAGCAGCTTGGAAGGTAGCGGGAGGGAGACCCAGTACTTC

v_gene: TRBV24-1
abundance: few
d_gene: .
j_gene: TRBJ1-1
CDR3aa: CATSSGTEAFF
CDR3nt: TGTGCCACCAGCTCGGGCACTGAAGCTTTCTTT